A selection of T cell receptor beta chains follows, all from one sample in a study of T cells in Graves' hyperthyroidism and ophthalmopathy. One entry per CDR3 protein results from TCRdb running MiXCR on the multiplex PCR reads. The sample has about 400,000 distinct CDR3 sequences; more than 12% are singletons. The source material was blood. These receptors all come from a woman aged 25 to 39 with Graves' hyperthyroidism. CDR3s include the opening cysteine and the closing phenylalanine or tryptophan. The order of the fields is D gene, J gene, V gene, clone size, CDR3 DNA, CDR3 protein. D genes are given only for firm matches. Clone size is given for some rows only: seen once, a few or many times, or a class if the clone is expanded.

-	TRBJ1-1	TRBV18	many	TGTGCCAGCTCACCTGGACGGCGGAACACTGAAGCTTTCTTT	CASSPGRRNTEAFF
-	TRBJ1-2	TRBV5-1	few	TGCGCCAGCAGCTTGGCGCAGGGGATGATTGGCTACACCTTC	CASSLAQGMIGYTF
-	TRBJ2-7	TRBV11-2	many	TGTGCCAGCAGTGGGGACTCTGCCGAGCAGTACTTC	CASSGDSAEQYF
-	TRBJ2-7	TRBV13	many	TGTGCCAGCAGCTTCTGGGGCTACCTTGCCGAGCAGTACTTC	CASSFWGYLAEQYF
-	TRBJ1-5	TRBV5-6	once	TGTGCCAGCAGCCCGGGTGTGGGCGGTCAGCCCCAGCATTTT	CASSPGVGGQPQHF
TRBD1	TRBJ2-1	TRBV5-1	few	TGCGCCAGCAGCAAGCGGGACAGGGGGTCCTACAATGAGCAGTTCTTC	CASSKRDRGSYNEQFF
TRBD2	TRBJ2-5	TRBV28	many	TGTGCCAGTTCGACTAGCGGCAGAGTTCGGGAGACCCAGTACTTC	CASSTSGRVRETQYF
-	TRBJ1-1	TRBV6-1	many	TGTGCCAGCACCCCGGGACCCCAGAACACTGAAGCTTTCTTT	CASTPGPQNTEAFF
-	TRBJ1-1	TRBV18	many	TGTGCCAGCTCGCCCACCGCGAACAGGAACACTGAAGCTTTCTTT	CASSPTANRNTEAFF
-	TRBJ2-7	TRBV28	-	TGTGCCAGCAGTTTATTGGTAGCGCGTACCTACGAGCAGTACTTC	CASSLLVARTYEQYF
-	TRBJ2-1	TRBV4-1	-	TGCGCCAGCAGCCAAATCGACTACACCAATGTGGAGCAGTTCTTC	CASSQIDYTNVEQFF
TRBD1	TRBJ1-2	TRBV9	few	TGTGCCAGCAGCCCCCCAGGGACAGCGTATGGCTACACCTTC	CASSPPGTAYGYTF
-	TRBJ2-1	TRBV2	many	TGTGCTAGTGTCCAGCTGGTGAATGAGCAGTTCTTC	CASVQLVNEQFF
-	TRBJ2-7	TRBV7-6	-	TGTGCCAGCAGCTTAGGATCTGAGGAGCAGTACTTC	CASSLGSEEQYF
-	TRBJ2-4	TRBV12-3/TRBV12-4	few	TGTGCCAGCAGTTTAAGGGCAGGAACTAAAAACATTCAGTACTTC	CASSLRAGTKNIQYF
-	TRBJ1-1	TRBV11-2	many	TGTGCCAGCAGCAGAACAGGGATGAACACTGAAGCTTTCTTT	CASSRTGMNTEAFF
-	TRBJ1-2	TRBV20-1	-	TGCAGTGCTCTCCCATATGGCTACACCTTC	CSALPYGYTF
-	TRBJ1-5	TRBV7-6	many	TGTGCCAGCAGCTTAGGGGGGACTCAGCCCCAGCATTTT	CASSLGGTQPQHF
TRBD1	TRBJ2-1	TRBV19	-	TGTGCCAGGAAGGACAGGGATTGGTACAATGAGCAGTTCTTC	CARKDRDWYNEQFF
-	TRBJ2-2	TRBV12-3/TRBV12-4	-	TGTGCCAGCAGTTTGGGAGTTCCCGGGGAGCTGTTTTTT	CASSLGVPGELFF
-	TRBJ2-1	TRBV7-9	many	TGTGCCAGCAGCGCCTCCCTAGGGTTTGAGCAGTTCTTC	CASSASLGFEQFF
-	TRBJ1-6	TRBV2	-	TGTGCCAGCAGGCATTTTAGCGCGTACCTTGGTTCGTCACCCCTCCACTTT	CASRHFSAYLGSSPLHF
-	TRBJ2-1	TRBV19	few	TGTGCCAGTAGCCCTGGGCTGGCCGGGAGTAAGTTTCGGTACAATGAGCGGTTCTTC	CASSPGLAGSKFRYNERFF
-	TRBJ1-1	TRBV28	few	TGTGCCAGCAGCTTACAGGGTAGGAACACTGAAGCTTTCTTT	CASSLQGRNTEAFF
TRBD2	TRBJ2-3	TRBV11-2	many	TGTGCCAGCAGCTTATGGACGGCGGGAGGGCGGAGCGCAGATACGCAGTATTTT	CASSLWTAGGRSADTQYF
-	TRBJ1-3	TRBV18	few	TGTGCCAGCTCACCCGAGCCCTACTCTGGAAACACCATATATTTT	CASSPEPYSGNTIYF
-	TRBJ1-5	TRBV30	-	TGTGCCTGGAGTGGGGAGCGCAATCAGCCCCAGCATTTT	CAWSGERNQPQHF
TRBD2	TRBJ2-3	TRBV10-1	-	TGCGCCAGCAGTGAAACACTAGCGGAAGGCCGTGCGCAGTATTTT	CASSETLAEGRAQYF
-	TRBJ2-3	TRBV20-1	many	TGCAGTGCTACCGGTCCCCCGCGGGCAGATACGCAGTATTTT	CSATGPPRADTQYF
-	TRBJ1-4	TRBV7-2	-	TGTGCCAGCAGCTTAAGGGAATGGGGTGAAAAACTGTTTTTT	CASSLREWGEKLFF
-	TRBJ2-1	TRBV7-2	many	TGTGCCAGCAGCCCCCCTTTCGACTGGTACAATGAGCAGTTCTTC	CASSPPFDWYNEQFF
TRBD2	TRBJ2-7	TRBV9	many	TGTGCCAGCAGCGTAGGGACTAGCGGGACGCCAAAGCAGTACTTC	CASSVGTSGTPKQYF
-	TRBJ2-1	TRBV3-1	many	TGTGCCAGCAGCACCAATGCCTGGAGCACCTACAATGAGCAGTTCTTC	CASSTNAWSTYNEQFF
-	TRBJ2-2	TRBV6-1	many	TGTGCCAGCAGTGTTGATAGTACCGGGGAGCTGTTTTTT	CASSVDSTGELFF
-	TRBJ1-1	TRBV20-1	few	TGCAGTGCTAGAGATCTGTTGGTGAACACTGAAGCTTTCTTT	CSARDLLVNTEAFF
-	TRBJ2-7	TRBV20-1	many	TGCAGTGCTAGAAAACAGGGCTACGAGCAGTACTTC	CSARKQGYEQYF
-	TRBJ2-2	TRBV7-6	few	TGTGCCAGCAGCGCAGGGGCCGCGGACACCGGGGAGCTGTTTTTT	CASSAGAADTGELFF
-	TRBJ1-5	TRBV9	few	TGTGCCAGCAGCGTAGCTTCGGGGGGACCCCAGCATTTT	CASSVASGGPQHF
-	TRBJ1-6	TRBV3-1	many	TGTGCCAGCAGCCAAGGGAGGGTTTGGGGCAATTCACCCCTCCACTTT	CASSQGRVWGNSPLHF
TRBD1	TRBJ1-2	TRBV27	few	TGTGCCAGCAGTTTGCACAGGGGGTTCGATGGCTACACCTTC	CASSLHRGFDGYTF
TRBD1	TRBJ1-5	TRBV18	once	TGTGCCAGCTCACCAACGGGGACAGTCAATCAGCCCCAGCATTTT	CASSPTGTVNQPQHF